What follows are 11 T cell receptor beta chains derived from one specimen sequenced in a study of blood T cell repertoires in COVID-19. Repertoires were generated with immunoSEQ multiplex PCR, while TCRdb's copy carries only in-frame clones and drops some. The sample has tens of thousands of clones, 80% to 90% seen once. The specimen was peripheral blood. The receptors derive from a woman aged 60 to 75 with acute or convalescent COVID-19.

The chain couples TRBV6-1 to TRBJ1-2, with a possible D match to TRBD1 (5 bases). The CDR3 loop spans 17 amino acids. The germline gives CDR1 MNHNS, CDR2 SASEGT. Deletions cut 2 bases from V and 4 bases from J, with 20 bases between. The CDR3 here is CASSETNVLRAGYGYTF. In nucleotides, the CDR3 is TGTGCCAGCAGTGAAACTAATGTTCTCAGGGCCGGCTATGGCTACACCTTC.

The rearrangement joins TRBV7-2 to TRBJ1-2, with TRBD1 matching 8 bases. The CDR3 runs 15 residues. The germline CDR1 and CDR2 sequences are SGHTA and FQGNSA. The ends lost 5 bases at V and 5 bases at J; junction bases unmatched: 10. The CDR3 loop is CASSPNGQGKYGYTF. CDR3 nucleotide sequence: TGTGCCAGCAGCCCTAATGGACAGGGTAAATATGGCTACACCTTC.

V gene TRBV4-2 combines with J gene TRBJ1-1, with 11 bases that match TRBD1. Germline values: CDR1 LGHNA, CDR2 YNFKEQ. V trimming: 3 bases; J trimming: 5 bases; junction bases outside the gene matches: 8. The CDR3 has 16 residues. The CDR3 spells CASSQASGTGGTEAFF. The CDR3 nucleotides are TGTGCCAGCAGCCAGGCTTCCGGGACAGGGGGGACTGAAGCTTTCTTT.

The chain has TRBV18 and TRBJ1-2, with a weak D call TRBD1 (6 bases). Germline V gene sequence: CDR1 KGHSH, CDR2 LQKENI. The CDR3 covers 12 residues. Deletions cut 5 bases from V and 4 bases from J, with 8 bases between. Written as DNA, the CDR3 is TGTGCCAGCTCAGAGGACAGCTATGGCTACACCTTC. Translating it yields CASSEDSYGYTF.

The rearrangement links TRBV4-3 to TRBJ2-1; TRBD2 matches 11 bases. The CDR3 sequence is 17 residues long. Germline CDR1 is LGHNA and CDR2 is YSLEER. J was trimmed by 0 bases and V by 3 bases; bases with no gene match: 4. CDR3 in amino acids: CASSQEGLAVSYNEQFF. CDR3 nucleotides: TGCGCCAGCAGCCAGGAGGGACTAGCGGTCTCCTACAATGAGCAGTTCTTC.

J is TRBJ1-5 and V is TRBV6-5, with D tentatively TRBD1 (6 bases). CDR1 is MNHEY and CDR2 is SVGAGI in the germline V gene. This CDR3 is built from 13 residues. V dropped 5 bases and J dropped 4 bases, with 9 bases sitting between them. CDR3 sequence (DNA): TGTGCCAGCAGTCGGACAGAGAATCAGCCCCAGCATTTT. It specifies CASSRTENQPQHF.

The rearrangement uses TRBV12-3 or TRBV12-4 and TRBJ1-3, with D hard to call. There are 13 residues in the CDR3. Trimming took 7 bases from V and 0 from J, leaving 7 bases between them. The CDR3 bases are TGTGCCAGCAACCGGGACTCTGGAAACACCATATATTTT. It is translated as CASNRDSGNTIYF.

This clone was picked up one time. This chain connects TRBV27 to TRBJ1-3; D is undetermined. CDR3 length: 15 amino acids. CDR1 is MNHEY, CDR2 SMNVEV, per germline (reference sequence). Trimming took off 2 bases at V and 1 base at J, with 9 bases between the two ends. CDR3 DNA: TGTGCCAGCAGTTTACGGCGGGGTTCTGGAAACACCATATATTTT. The encoded protein is CASSLRRGSGNTIYF.

This chain links TRBV9 with TRBJ2-3; TRBD2 matches at 8 bases. The CDR3 is made up of 14 amino acids. Looked up from germline, CDR1 is SGDLS and CDR2 is YYNGEE. Trimming cost V 0 bases and J 7 bases; bases outside gene matches: 4. CDR3 coding DNA: TGTGCCAGCAGCGTAGCCGATAGCGGGAATACGCAGTATTTT. It encodes CASSVADSGNTQYF.

This clone showed up many times. The chain couples TRBV29-1 to TRBJ2-2; TRBD2 matches 7 bases. This CDR3 has 14 amino acids. V shed 1 base, J shed 8 bases, and the junction held 7 bases outside the gene matches. The germline V gene has CDR1 SQVTM and CDR2 ANQGSEA. The CDR3 region is CSVEATGGGGELFF. The CDR3 DNA follows: TGCAGCGTTGAAGCGACTGGCGGGGGAGGGGAGCTGTTTTTT.

The chain has TRBV6-6 and TRBJ2-1; 13 bases line up with TRBD2. The CDR3 is made up of 17 amino acids. Trimming took 5 bases from V and 2 from J; bases not matched to a gene: 6. Per germline, CDR1 MNHNY and CDR2 SVGAGI (reference sequence). The CDR3 spells CASSPRTSGGAYNEQFF. CDR3 DNA: TGTGCCAGCAGTCCACGCACTAGCGGGGGGGCCTACAATGAGCAGTTCTTC.